The 10 T cell receptor beta chains listed next were all sequenced from one sample in a study of blood T cell repertoires in COVID-19. The table came from immunoSEQ multiplex PCR; TCRdb's copy has only in-frame clones and leaves some out. The repertoire holds roughly 300,000 clones, more than 75% seen once, with about 8% in the top ten. Material: peripheral blood. These receptors were taken from a woman between 45 and 65 years old who had recovered from COVID-19.

The rearrangement uses TRBV5-8 and TRBJ2-7; the D gene is possibly TRBD1 (5 bases). In germline, CDR1 is SGHTS, CDR2 YDEGEE. The CDR3 is 13 residues long. The germline V and J ends were trimmed by 1 base and 3 bases, with 8 bases remaining between them. The DNA of the CDR3 is TGTGCCAGCAGCTTGTTCGACAGCTACGAGCAGTACTTC. It specifies CASSLFDSYEQYF.

This clone was counted between two and nine times. The genes are TRBV4-1 and TRBJ2-2; D might be TRBD2 (6 bases). V was pared by 0 bases and J by 4 bases, with 9 bases between. The CDR3 runs 15 residues. Germline V gene lookup returns CDR1 MGHRA and CDR2 YSYEKL. This chain's CDR3 is CASSQDAGFTGELFF. The CDR3 nucleotides read TGCGCCAGCAGCCAAGACGCGGGGTTCACCGGGGAGCTGTTTTTT.

V and J are TRBV6-2 or TRBV6-3 and TRBJ2-7; 8 bases agree with TRBD1. The CDR3 is 14 amino acids. V dropped 3 bases and J dropped 2; count of bases not matched to a gene: 3. Per germline, CDR1 MNHEY and CDR2 SVGEGT. DNA for the CDR3: TGTGCCAGCAGTTATGGGACAGGAACCTACGAGCAGTACTTC. It translates to CASSYGTGTYEQYF.

The chain recombines TRBV6-2 or TRBV6-3 with TRBJ1-4, with 11 bases lining up with TRBD1. Germline values: CDR1 MNHEY, CDR2 SVGEGT. With V trimmed by 5 bases and J by 11 bases, 4 bases remained unmatched. This CDR3 region has 13 residues. CDR3 DNA sequence: TGTGCCAGCAGTGGAGGACAGGGGGCCAAACTGTTTTTT. This translates into CASSGGQGAKLFF.

The V call is TRBV10-2, the J call TRBJ1-6; 8 bases match TRBD1. Germline loops: CDR1 WSHSY, CDR2 SAAADI. V lost 0 bases, J lost 7 bases, and 8 bases stayed unmatched. CDR3 size: 17 residues. Here the CDR3 reads CASSESSTGQGNSPLHF. As DNA, the CDR3 is TGCGCCAGCAGTGAGTCGTCGACCGGACAGGGCAATTCACCCCTCCACTTT.

This chain joins TRBV5-1 and TRBJ2-1, with 10 nucleotides matching TRBD1. V dropped 4 bases and J dropped 2; count of bases not matched to a gene: 18. Germline V gene data show CDR1 as SGHRS and CDR2 as YFSETQ. The CDR3 contains 20 residues. The CDR3 loop is CASSRTPGTGVEIAYNEQFF. CDR3 DNA sequence: TGCGCCAGCAGCCGTACTCCCGGGACAGGGGTCGAGATAGCCTACAATGAGCAGTTCTTC.

The chain joins TRBV7-2 to TRBJ2-2; a possible D gene is TRBD1 (5 bases). The germline V gene has CDR1 SGHTA and CDR2 FQGNSA. V lost 0 bases, J lost 13 bases, and 9 bases lay in between. The CDR3 length is 12 residues. In DNA form, the CDR3 reads TGTGCCAGCAGCTTAGCCCCAGGGTGGCTGTTTTTT. The encoded protein is CASSLAPGWLFF.

CDR3 sequence: CASGLELNNEQFF. Written as DNA, the CDR3 is TGTGCTAGTGGTTTGGAACTCAACAATGAGCAGTTCTTC. The chain uses TRBV12-5 and TRBJ2-1; D uncertain. This CDR3 is 13 amino acids long. The V end lost 1 base, the J end lost 5 bases, and 6 bases lay between the germline ends. Germline loops: CDR1 LGHNT, CDR2 FRNRAP.

This rearrangement joins TRBV14 to TRBJ1-1, with D possibly matching TRBD1 (6 bases). The CDR3 sequence is 16 residues long. V gave up 4 bases and J gave up 1 base, with 16 bases separating them. CDR1 is SGHDN and CDR2 is FVKESK in the germline V gene. The CDR3 loop is CASSPLHNRENTEAFF. The CDR3 region has the DNA TGTGCCAGCAGCCCCCTACATAACAGGGAGAACACTGAAGCTTTCTTT.

The V and J genes are TRBV5-8 and TRBJ2-1; TRBD2 aligns across 14 bases. The V gene end was trimmed by 3 bases and the J gene end by 12 bases; junction bases not matched to a gene: 2. CDR3 length: 13 amino acids. Germline V gene sequence: CDR1 SGHTS, CDR2 YDEGEE. CDR3: CASSSGLAGVQFF. Written as DNA, the CDR3 is TGTGCCAGCAGCTCGGGACTAGCGGGAGTGCAGTTCTTC.